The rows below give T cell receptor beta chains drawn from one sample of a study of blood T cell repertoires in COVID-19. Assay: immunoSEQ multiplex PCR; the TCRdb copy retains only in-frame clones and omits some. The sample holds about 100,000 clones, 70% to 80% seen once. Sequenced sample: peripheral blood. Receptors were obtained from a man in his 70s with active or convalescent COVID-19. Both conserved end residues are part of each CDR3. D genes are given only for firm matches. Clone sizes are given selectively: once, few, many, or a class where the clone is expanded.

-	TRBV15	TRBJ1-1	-	CATSRVGGTEAFF	TGTGCCACCAGCAGAGTGGGGGGCACTGAAGCTTTCTTT
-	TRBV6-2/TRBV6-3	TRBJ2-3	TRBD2	CASSGTSGTDTQYF	TGTGCCAGCAGTGGGACTAGCGGCACAGATACGCAGTATTTT
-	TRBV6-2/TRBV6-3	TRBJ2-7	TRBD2	CASSPRPRTSGSYEQYF	TGTGCCAGCAGCCCGAGACCCCGGACTAGCGGCTCCTACGAGCAGTACTTC
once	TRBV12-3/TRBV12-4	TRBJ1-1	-	CATGKNTEAFF	TGTGCCACCGGGAAGAACACTGAAGCTTTCTTT
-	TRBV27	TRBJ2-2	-	CASSSLNTGELFF	TGTGCCAGCAGCTCCTTAAACACCGGGGAGCTGTTTTTT
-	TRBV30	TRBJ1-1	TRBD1	CAWEDTGGSVAFF	TGTGCCTGGGAGGACACAGGGGGTTCTGTAGCTTTCTTT
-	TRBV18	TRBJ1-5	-	CASSPRSGSNQPQHF	TGTGCCAGCTCACCAAGATCGGGGAGCAATCAGCCCCAGCATTTT
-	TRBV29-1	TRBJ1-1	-	CSAHPREGTEAFF	TGCAGCGCGCACCCTCGAGAGGGCACTGAAGCTTTCTTT
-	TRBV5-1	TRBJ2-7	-	CASSPSGNEQYF	TGCGCCAGCAGCCCCTCGGGGAACGAGCAGTACTTC
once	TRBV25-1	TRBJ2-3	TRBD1	CASRDRSTDTQYF	TGTGCCAGCCGGGACAGGAGCACAGATACGCAGTATTTT
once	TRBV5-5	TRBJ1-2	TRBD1	CASSRDSSPEGGYTF	TGTGCCAGCAGCCGGGACAGTTCCCCTGAGGGTGGCTACACCTTC
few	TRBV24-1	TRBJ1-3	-	CATSDPGSGNTIYF	TGTGCCACCAGTGACCCAGGGTCTGGAAACACCATATATTTT
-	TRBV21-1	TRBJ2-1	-	CASRGTGDNEQFF	TGTGCCAGCAGGGGGACAGGGGATAATGAGCAGTTCTTC
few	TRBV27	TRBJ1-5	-	CASRVWASSNQPQHF	TGTGCCAGCAGAGTTTGGGCCAGTAGCAATCAGCCCCAGCATTTT
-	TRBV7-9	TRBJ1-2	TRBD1	CASTPGGTGRSYGYTF	TGTGCCAGCACCCCAGGGGGAACAGGGCGAAGCTATGGCTACACCTTC
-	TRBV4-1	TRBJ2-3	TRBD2	CASSQRTSVTDTQYF	TGCGCCAGCAGCCAGAGGACTAGCGTCACAGATACGCAGTATTTT
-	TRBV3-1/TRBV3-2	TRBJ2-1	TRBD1	CASSQVGRGHSNEQFF	TGTGCCAGCAGCCAAGTAGGCAGGGGGCACTCCAATGAGCAGTTCTTC
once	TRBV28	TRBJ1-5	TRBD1	CASRPTGGRNQPQHF	TGTGCCAGCAGACCGACAGGGGGCCGCAATCAGCCCCAGCATTTT
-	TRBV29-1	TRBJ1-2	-	CSVRRGNIPDYGYTF	TGCAGCGTCCGTCGGGGGAACATTCCCGACTATGGCTACACCTTC
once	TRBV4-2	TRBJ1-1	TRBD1	CASSRHIPGSQGVNTEAFF	TGTGCCAGCAGCCGTCATATCCCGGGGTCCCAGGGGGTGAACACTGAAGCTTTCTTT
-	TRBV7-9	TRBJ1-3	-	CASSRTDIPWGSGNTIYF	TGTGCCAGCAGCCGGACAGACATCCCCTGGGGCTCTGGAAACACCATATATTTT
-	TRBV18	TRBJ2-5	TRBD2	CASSPPGGETQYF	TGTGCCAGCTCACCCCCGGGGGGAGAGACCCAGTACTTC
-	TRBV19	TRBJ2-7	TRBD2	CASSFGGGAYEQYF	TGTGCCAGTAGTTTCGGCGGGGGTGCCTACGAGCAGTACTTC
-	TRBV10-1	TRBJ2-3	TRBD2	CASSELRDASGRADPPTDTQYF	TGCGCCAGCAGTGAGTTGAGGGATGCTAGCGGGAGGGCCGATCCCCCGACAGATACGCAGTATTTT
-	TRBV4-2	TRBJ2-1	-	CASSQDSGDSYNEQFF	TGTGCCAGCAGCCAAGACTCGGGGGACTCCTACAATGAGCAGTTCTTC
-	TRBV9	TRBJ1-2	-	CASSAGTVFNYGYTF	TGTGCCAGCAGCGCCGGGACTGTATTTAACTATGGCTACACCTTC
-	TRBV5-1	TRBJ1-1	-	CASSLGSGAEAFF	TGCGCCAGCAGCCTGGGGAGCGGGGCTGAAGCTTTCTTT
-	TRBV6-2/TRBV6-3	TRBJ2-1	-	CASSLHRYNEQFF	TGTGCCAGCAGTTTACACCGCTACAATGAGCAGTTCTTC
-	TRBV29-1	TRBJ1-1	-	CSVVPTGPENTEAFF	TGCAGCGTTGTCCCGACAGGTCCGGAGAACACTGAAGCTTTCTTT
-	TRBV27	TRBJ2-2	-	CASSLSFRGNTGELFF	TGTGCCAGCAGTTTATCCTTCAGGGGGAACACCGGGGAGCTGTTTTTT
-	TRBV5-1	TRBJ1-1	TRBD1	CASSVQGARTEAFF	TGCGCCAGCAGCGTACAGGGGGCGCGAACTGAAGCTTTCTTT
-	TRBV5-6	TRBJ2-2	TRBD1	CASSSTGQLTGELFF	TGTGCCAGCAGCTCGACGGGACAGCTCACCGGGGAGCTGTTTTTT
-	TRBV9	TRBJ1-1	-	CASSAHNEAFF	TGTGCCAGCAGCGCCCACAATGAAGCTTTCTTT
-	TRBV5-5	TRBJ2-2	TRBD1	CASSFTGGKAGELFF	TGTGCCAGCAGCTTCACAGGGGGTAAAGCCGGGGAGCTGTTTTTT
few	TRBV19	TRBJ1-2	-	CASNGRGYYGYTF	TGTGCCAGTAATGGGCGGGGTTATTATGGCTACACCTTC
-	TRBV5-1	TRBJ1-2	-	CASSFYGGTGEYGYTF	TGCGCCAGCAGCTTCTACGGCGGGACGGGAGAGTATGGCTACACCTTC
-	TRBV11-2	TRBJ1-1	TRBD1	CASSLTGGKSNTEAFF	TGTGCCAGCAGCTTGACAGGGGGAAAATCGAACACTGAAGCTTTCTTT
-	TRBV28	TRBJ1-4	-	CASDWGQLNEKLFF	TGTGCCAGCGACTGGGGGCAGCTTAATGAAAAACTGTTTTTT
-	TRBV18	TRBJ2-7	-	CASSPPSDEQYF	TGTGCCAGCTCACCACCGTCGGACGAGCAGTACTTC
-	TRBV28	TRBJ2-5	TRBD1	CASSLMVSTGGQETQYF	TGTGCCAGCAGTTTAATGGTTTCGACAGGGGGCCAAGAGACCCAGTACTTC
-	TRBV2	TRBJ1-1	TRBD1	CASRARTGGNTEAFF	TGTGCCAGCAGAGCGAGGACAGGGGGCAACACTGAAGCTTTCTTT
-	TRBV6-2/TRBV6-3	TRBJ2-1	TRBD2	CASSYSSGSNEQFF	TGTGCCAGCAGTTACTCTAGCGGGAGCAATGAGCAGTTCTTC
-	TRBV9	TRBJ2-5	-	CASSPRPGSETQYF	TGTGCCAGCAGCCCCCGACCAGGATCAGAGACCCAGTACTTC
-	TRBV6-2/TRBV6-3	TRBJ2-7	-	CASSVLRGSAYEQYF	TGTGCCAGCAGCGTTTTGCGAGGGTCGGCCTACGAGCAGTACTTC
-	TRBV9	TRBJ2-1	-	CASSVAGDSYNEQFF	TGTGCCAGCAGCGTAGCGGGGGATTCCTACAATGAGCAGTTCTTC
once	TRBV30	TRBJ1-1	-	CAWRVPGWRDTEAFF	TGTGCCTGGAGGGTTCCGGGATGGAGGGACACTGAAGCTTTCTTT
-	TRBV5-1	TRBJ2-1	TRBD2	CATSGGGSSYNEQFF	TGCGCCACTAGCGGGGGGGGCAGCTCCTACAATGAGCAGTTCTTC
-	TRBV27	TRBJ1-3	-	CASSCKESGNTIYF	TGTGCCAGCAGTTGCAAGGAGTCCGGAAACACCATATATTTT
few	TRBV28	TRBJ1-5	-	CASRSTGTMQPQHF	TGTGCCAGCAGGTCCACAGGCACGATGCAGCCCCAGCATTTT
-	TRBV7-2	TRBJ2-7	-	CASSRNYYEQYF	TGTGCCAGCAGCCGTAATTACTACGAGCAGTACTTC
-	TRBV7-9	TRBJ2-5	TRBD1	CASSPKDRAEQETQYF	TGTGCCAGCAGCCCCAAGGACAGGGCAGAACAAGAGACCCAGTACTTC
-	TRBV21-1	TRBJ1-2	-	CASSKGPRTRQGWVYGYTF	TGTGCCAGCAGCAAAGGACCAAGAACCCGACAGGGATGGGTTTATGGCTACACCTTC
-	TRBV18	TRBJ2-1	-	CASSPSGVPSYNEQFF	TGTGCCAGCTCACCATCGGGGGTCCCCTCCTACAATGAGCAGTTCTTC
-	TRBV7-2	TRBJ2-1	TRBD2	CASSVIAGGHNEQFF	TGTGCCAGCAGCGTAATAGCGGGAGGGCACAATGAGCAGTTCTTC
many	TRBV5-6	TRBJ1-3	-	CASSLGGGSGNTIYF	TGTGCCAGCAGCTTGGGAGGGGGCTCTGGAAACACCATATATTTT